What follows are 32 T cell receptor beta chains derived from one specimen sequenced in a study of blood T cell repertoires in COVID-19. The protocol was immunoSEQ multiplex PCR, while the TCRdb copy is restricted to in-frame clones and leaves out a portion. The sample contains under 300,000 clones, 88% of which appear only once. The sample was PBMCs or T cells enriched from blood (not recorded which). These receptors were collected from a woman aged 40 to 49 who had been exposed to COVID-19.

The CDR3 DNA reads TGTGCCAGCAGTTACTCCCGGGACATCAGTACCCGGGGCTACACCTTC. It specifies CASSYSRDISTRGYTF. V usage is TRBV6-5 and J usage is TRBJ1-2; tentatively, D is TRBD1 (6 bases). V was shortened by 0 bases and J by 8 bases, with 19 bases between the two germline ends. The CDR3 has 16 residues. The germline CDR1 and CDR2 sequences are MNHEY and SVGAGI.

The rearrangement links TRBV7-2 to TRBJ2-1; TRBD2 agrees at 7 bases. V lost 4 bases, J lost 9 bases, and 0 bases stayed unmatched. Germline values: CDR1 SGHTA, CDR2 FQGNSA. The CDR3 is 11 amino acids. The CDR3 DNA reads TGTGCCAGCAGCTGGGGGGGTGAGCAGTTCTTC. As protein: CASSWGGEQFF.

The gene calls are TRBV15 and TRBJ1-3; D is undetermined. The germline gives CDR1 LNHNV, CDR2 YYDKDF (reference sequence). This CDR3 is built from 13 residues. Deletions cut 4 bases from V and 0 bases from J, with 4 bases between. The CDR3 region is CATSTGSGNTIYF. The CDR3 nucleotides are TGTGCCACCAGCACAGGCTCTGGAAACACCATATATTTT.

The rearrangement uses TRBV27 and TRBJ1-5, with TRBD1 matching 7 bases. The CDR3 covers 14 residues. The germline V gene encodes CDR1 MNHEY and CDR2 SMNVEV (reference sequence). After removal of 6 bases from V and 6 bases from J, the junction contained 8 bases not matched to a gene. Here the CDR3 DNA reads TGTGCCAGCAGCCTCCCACAGGGGTCTCAGCCCCAGCATTTT. It encodes CASSLPQGSQPQHF.

The chain recombines TRBV7-8 with TRBJ1-3; unclear D gene. Germline V gene data show CDR1 as SGHVS and CDR2 as FQNEAQ. With 2 bases removed from V and 2 bases from J, the gap between germline ends came to 16 bases. CDR3 size: 17 residues. The CDR3 DNA is TGTGCCAGCAGCTTAAGGTGGTCGGGAAACACTGGAAACACCATATATTTT. Translating it yields CASSLRWSGNTGNTIYF.

This chain joins TRBV7-2 and TRBJ2-3, with D perhaps matching TRBD2 (6 bases). The V gene lost 1 base and the J gene lost 3 bases, with 14 bases spanning the gap. This CDR3 is built from 16 residues. Germline assignment: CDR1 SGHTA and CDR2 FQGNSA. The chain's CDR3 is CASSLVGGSLTDTQYF. In nucleotides, the CDR3 is TGTGCCAGCAGCTTAGTTGGAGGGTCGCTGACAGATACGCAGTATTTT.

The chain links TRBV4-3 to TRBJ2-1, with D perhaps matching TRBD1 (5 bases). CDR1 is LGHNA, CDR2 YSLEER, per germline. The germline V and J ends were trimmed by 4 bases and 6 bases, with 10 bases remaining between them. This CDR3 has 13 amino acids. In nucleotides, the CDR3 is TGCGCCAGCAGCCCCAGGGTCAGCAATGAGCAGTTCTTC. Residues: CASSPRVSNEQFF.

The chain links TRBV5-1 to TRBJ2-2, with D unresolved. The V gene lost 4 bases and the J gene lost 2 bases, with 3 bases spanning the gap. CDR1 SGHRS and CDR2 YFSETQ come from the germline V gene. The CDR3 covers 12 residues. The CDR3 sequence is CASSTNTGELFF. Here the CDR3 DNA reads TGCGCCAGCAGCACAAACACCGGGGAGCTGTTTTTT.

The chain couples TRBV10-3 to TRBJ1-6; TRBD1 is a possible D gene (5 bases). The CDR3 spans 13 residues. Trimming left V 7 bases short and J 4 bases short, with 8 bases between. The germline gives CDR1 ENHRY, CDR2 SYGVKD. Written as DNA, the CDR3 is TGTGCCATCAAGACAGATTATAATTCACCCCTCCACTTT. Encoded protein: CAIKTDYNSPLHF.

The chain combines TRBV15 with TRBJ1-6, with a possible D match to TRBD1 (6 bases). CDR3 size: 16 residues. V shed 0 bases and J shed 6 bases, with 12 bases lying between them. Germline lookup yields CDR1 LNHNV and CDR2 YYDKDF (reference sequence). The CDR3: CATSRDVVRGNSPLHF. The CDR3 coding sequence is TGTGCCACCAGCAGAGATGTGGTCAGGGGTAATTCACCCCTCCACTTT.

The chain employs TRBV5-1 and TRBJ2-7; the D gene is possibly TRBD2 (5 bases). The V gene lost 4 bases and the J gene lost 2 bases, with 13 bases spanning the gap. The CDR3 extends over 14 amino acids. The V gene's germline CDR1 is SGHRS and CDR2 YFSETQ. CDR3 protein: CASSPPGKTYEQYF. The CDR3 region has the DNA TGCGCCAGCAGCCCCCCGGGAAAGACCTACGAGCAGTACTTC.

This sequence joins TRBV7-9 and TRBJ1-4; D possibly corresponds to TRBD1 (5 bases). V was clipped by 7 bases and J by 6 bases, with 15 bases between them. CDR3 size: 14 residues. The germline CDR1 and CDR2 sequences are SEHNR and FQNEAQ (reference sequence). The CDR3: CASTPQGRDEKLFF. The CDR3 nucleotides are TGTGCCAGCACCCCTCAGGGAAGGGATGAAAAACTGTTTTTT.

In its sample, this clone was seen once. The rearrangement joins TRBV24-1 to TRBJ2-1; D might be TRBD2 (5 bases). Germline V CDR1 and CDR2: KGHDR, SFDVKD. The CDR3 length is 13 residues. Trimming pared 2 bases from V and 8 bases from J, leaving 9 bases between. The CDR3: CATSDYGRDEQFF. CDR3 DNA sequence: TGTGCCACCAGTGATTATGGGCGGGATGAGCAGTTCTTC.

Only a few counts were recorded for this clone. The J gene is TRBJ2-4, the V gene TRBV12-3 or TRBV12-4, with D hard to call. V was shortened by 7 bases and J by 4 bases, with 11 bases between the two germline ends. CDR3 length: 13 residues. The chain's CDR3 is CASTLGQKNIQYF. The CDR3 DNA is TGTGCCAGCACCTTGGGCCAGAAAAACATTCAGTACTTC.

The J gene is TRBJ1-2, the V gene TRBV27; no reliable D call. Trimming removed 5 bases at V and 7 bases at J, with 20 bases between. Germline loops: CDR1 MNHEY, CDR2 SMNVEV (reference sequence). The CDR3 totals 15 residues. The DNA for the CDR3 is TGTGCCAGCAGTCCCACATGGAGTCCGTCGGCTGGCTACACCTTC. Amino acid sequence: CASSPTWSPSAGYTF.

There are a few counts of this clone. The chain carries TRBV7-2 and TRBJ2-3; D not resolved. The V gene's germline CDR1 is SGHTA and CDR2 FQGNSA. Between the trimmed V and J ends, which lost 6 bases and 1 base, there was a span of 8 bases. The CDR3 runs to 13 residues. The CDR3: CASSFLRTDTQYF. CDR3 DNA: TGTGCCAGCAGTTTCCTTCGCACAGATACGCAGTATTTT.

Concerning this clone: The junction departs from germline at one end; a sequencing error may be responsible. The V gene is TRBV5-1, the J gene TRBJ2-5, with 7 bases lining up with TRBD2. CDR1 and CDR2 (germline): SGHRS, YFSETQ. The CDR3 consists of 14 residues. This chain's CDR3 is CASSSLTGGETQYF. The CDR3 region has the DNA TGTGCCAGCAGTTCCCTAACGGGAGGAGAGACCCAGTACTTC.

J is TRBJ2-3 and V is TRBV18, with TRBD1 matching over 9 bases. Germline V CDR1 and CDR2: KGHSH, LQKENI. The CDR3 totals 16 residues. Losses at the gene ends were 4 bases for V and 0 bases for J; bases not matched to a gene: 5. Here the CDR3 reads CASSLDRGISTDTQYF. The CDR3 DNA is TGTGCCAGCTCACTGGACAGGGGCATTAGCACAGATACGCAGTATTTT. The full variable domain, with the rest looked up from reference TRBV18 and TRBJ2-3, is NAGVMQNPRHLVRRRGQEARLRCSPMKGHSHVYWYRQLPEEGLKFMVYLQKENIIDESGMPKERFSAEFPKEGPSILRIQQVVRGDSAAYFCASSLDRGISTDTQYFGPGTRLTVL.

Details on this clone: One end of the junction fails to match germline, which may point to a read error. The chain uses TRBV5-1 and TRBJ1-2, with 9 bases lining up with TRBD1. CDR1 is SGHRS, CDR2 YFSETQ, per germline. The length of the CDR3 is 14 residues. CDR3 in amino acids: CASSLSGQGHGYTF. CDR3 nucleotide sequence: TGTGCCAGCAGCTTGTCAGGACAGGGGCATGGCTACACCTTC. The full variable domain, in which reference TRBV5-1 and TRBJ1-2 provide the parts outside the CDR3, is KAGVTQTPRYLIKTRGQQVTLSCSPISGHRSVSWYQQTPGQGLQFLFEYFSETQRNKGNFPGRFSGRQFSNSRSEMNVSTLELGDSALYLCASSLSGQGHGYTFGSGTRLTVV.

This chain links TRBV2 with TRBJ1-4; unclear D gene. This CDR3 has 14 amino acids. Trimming removed 8 bases from V and 0 bases from J, with 10 bases in between. Germline-derived CDR1 and CDR2 are SNHLY and FYNNEI. The CDR3 region has the DNA TGTGCCAGCCGGGATCGAGCAACTAATGAAAAACTGTTTTTT. It specifies CASRDRATNEKLFF.

The chain has TRBV30 and TRBJ1-1; D ambiguous. This CDR3 spans 11 amino acids. From germline, CDR1 is GTSNPN and CDR2 SVGIG (reference sequence). The V end was cut by 4 bases, the J end by 1 base, with 4 bases between. The CDR3 spells CAWKPNTEAFF. The DNA of the CDR3 is TGTGCCTGGAAGCCGAACACTGAAGCTTTCTTT. Looking up the rest from reference TRBV30 and TRBJ1-1 gives the full variable domain: SQTIHQWPATLVQPVGSPLSLECTVEGTSNPNLYWYRQAAGRGLQLLFYSVGIGQISSEVPQNLSASRPQDRQFILSSKKLLLSDSGFYLCAWKPNTEAFFGQGTRLTVV.

V and J are TRBV18 and TRBJ2-1, with 14 bases lining up with TRBD2. Trimming cost V 3 bases and J 9 bases; bases outside gene matches: 25. The CDR3 has 22 amino acids. Germline V gene lookup returns CDR1 KGHSH and CDR2 LQKENI. The CDR3 loop reads CASSPYRVPLGTSGRRTGEQFF. DNA of the CDR3: TGTGCCAGCTCACCCTACAGGGTTCCTTTAGGGACTAGCGGGAGAAGAACTGGTGAGCAGTTCTTC.

This chain uses TRBV7-2 with TRBJ1-5; 8 bases line up with TRBD1. The CDR3 has 14 residues. Germline V gives CDR1 SGHTA, CDR2 FQGNSA. The J segment lost 6 bases and the V segment lost 5 bases, leaving 6 bases of the junction unmatched. CDR3 sequence reads: CASSLDREGQPQHF. In nucleotides, the CDR3 is TGTGCCAGCAGCCTGGACAGGGAAGGTCAGCCCCAGCATTTT.

The chain combines TRBV24-1 with TRBJ2-7; 7 positions match TRBD2. Germline trimming cut 5 bases from V and 5 bases from J; bases unmatched to any gene: 8. The germline V gene has CDR1 KGHDR and CDR2 SFDVKD. The CDR3 covers 14 residues. This CDR3 reads CATSGGGRWDEQYV. Here the CDR3 DNA reads TGTGCCACCAGTGGCGGGGGTCGGTGGGACGAGCAGTACGTC.

The chain carries TRBV6-5 and TRBJ1-1; tentative D call: TRBD1 (6 bases). Germline CDR1 MNHEY, CDR2 SVGAGI. V lost 6 bases and J lost 3, with 14 bases in between. This CDR3 region has 14 residues. Here the CDR3 DNA reads TGTGCCAGCAGCTTCAGGGGAAGGGACACTGAAGCTTTCTTT. This encodes CASSFRGRDTEAFF.

The V call is TRBV15, the J call TRBJ2-3, with D tentatively TRBD2 (6 bases). The CDR3 has 15 amino acids. The germline V and J ends were trimmed by 2 bases and 6 bases, with 15 bases remaining between them. Germline-derived CDR1 and CDR2 are LNHNV and YYDKDF (reference sequence). The CDR3 DNA reads as TGTGCCACCAGCAGAACTATAGCGGAGAGGGATACGCAGTATTTT. Translated: CATSRTIAERDTQYF.

The chain links TRBV5-4 to TRBJ1-2; unclear D gene. This CDR3 comprises 12 residues. Germline V gives CDR1 SGHNT, CDR2 YYREEE (reference sequence). V was clipped by 4 bases and J by 8 bases, with 12 bases between them. The CDR3 reads CASSSGLTGYTF. CDR3 bases: TGTGCCAGCAGCAGTGGACTTACCGGCTACACCTTC.

This chain connects TRBV7-6 to TRBJ2-5; D remains ambiguous. Between the trimmed V and J ends, which lost 0 bases and 7 bases, there was a span of 12 bases. The CDR3 loop spans 14 amino acids. Germline V gene data show CDR1 as SGHVS and CDR2 as FNYEAQ. The DNA of the CDR3 is TGTGCCAGCAGCTTAGCTCAATCCAGTGGGACCCAGTACTTC. Its translation is CASSLAQSSGTQYF. Full variable domain (remainder filled in from reference TRBV7-6 and TRBJ2-5): GAGVSQSPRYKVTKRGQDVALRCDPISGHVSLYWYRQALGQGPEFLTYFNYEAQQDKSGLPNDRFSAERPEGSISTLTIQRTEQRDSAMYRCASSLAQSSGTQYFGPGTRLLVL.

The CDR3 coding sequence is TGTGCCAGCAGCTCCTATAGCGGACACACAGATACGCAGTATTTT. Amino acid sequence: CASSSYSGHTDTQYF. The chain combines TRBV5-5 with TRBJ2-3, with a tentative D call TRBD2 (6 bases). Germline V gene sequence: CDR1 SGHKS, CDR2 YYEKEE (reference sequence). CDR3 length: 15 amino acids. Deletions cut 3 bases from V and 2 bases from J, with 13 bases between.

V and J are TRBV7-2 and TRBJ1-4, with 8 positions matching TRBD1. The junction had 2 bases not matched to a gene; V was cut back by 1 base and J by 4 bases. CDR3 length: 15 amino acids. The germline V gene encodes CDR1 SGHTA and CDR2 FQGNSA. The CDR3 spells CASSLVGQGNEKLFF. CDR3 bases: TGTGCCAGCAGCTTAGTCGGACAGGGTAATGAAAAACTGTTTTTT.

V is TRBV9 and J is TRBJ2-6, with 8 bases fitting TRBD2. CDR3 length: 16 amino acids. From germline, CDR1 is SGDLS and CDR2 YYNGEE. V shed 4 bases, J shed 2 bases, and the junction held 5 bases outside the gene matches. The CDR3, as DNA: TGTGCCAGCAGCCCACCGGGACTAGCTGGGGCCAACGTCCTGACTTTC. Protein product: CASSPPGLAGANVLTF.

This clone was observed once. V usage is TRBV3-1 (or the pseudogene TRBV3-2) and J usage is TRBJ1-4; D uncertain. Deletions cut 2 bases from V and 8 bases from J, with 15 bases between. Per the germline V gene, CDR1 is LGHDT and CDR2 is YNNKEL (reference sequence). The CDR3 is made up of 15 amino acids. In DNA, the CDR3 is TGTGCCAGCAGCCAAAGCCCTGAGGCGGTGGAAAAACTGTTTTTT. Its protein is CASSQSPEAVEKLFF.